This TCR beta chain came from a study of blood T cell repertoires in COVID-19. Profiled with immunoSEQ multiplex PCR; TCRdb holds only in-frame clones, not every one. The top ten clones hold 4% of a sample with fewer than 250,000 clones, roughly four fifths of them seen once. The CDR3 is 14 amino acids. Germline CDR1 MGHRA, CDR2 YSYEKL. With 0 bases removed from V and 0 bases from J, the gap between germline ends came to 3 bases. This rearrangement joins TRBV4-1 to TRBJ1-5; D is ambiguous. Input material: peripheral blood. This TCR was sampled from a man aged 45-65 years with acute or convalescent COVID-19. CDR3 coding DNA: TGCGCCAGCAGCCAAGACAGTAGCAATCAGCCCCAGCATTTT. Translating gives CASSQDSSNQPQHF.